This record looks at one T cell receptor (beta chain) sequence and its context. Its antigen remains unknown. Sequencing templates came from extracted RNA that was reverse transcribed into cDNA. Produced via immunoSEQ multiplex PCR; TCRdb's table is partial and in-frame only. The table includes more than 200,000 clones, over 40% detected once. This sample was taken from a study of CD8+ T cells in alopecia areata. Study-wide findings and caveats: Scalp clonality, together with expanded CD8+ clones among the top 100, fell significantly with tofacitinib.

Regarding treatment: oral pan-JAK inhibitor, 5-10 mg twice daily. As part of sample collection, lesional scalp punch biopsies and peripheral blood were taken from alopecia areata patients. The germline V gene has CDR1 SGHAT and CDR2 FQNNGV. With 2 bases removed from V and 12 bases from J, the gap between germline ends came to 16 bases. This CDR3 contains 13 residues. The gene calls are TRBV11-2 and TRBJ1-2; unclear D gene. This sequence originates from a human donor with alopecia areata. The sequencing here drew on CD4+ T cells sorted from blood, taken around week 36, from a patient treated with tofacitinib. The DNA of the CDR3 is TGTGCCAGCAGCTTAACCTACGGGGAGTGGAACACCTTC. Protein product: CASSLTYGEWNTF. Full variable domain (outside the CDR3, taken from reference TRBV11-2 and TRBJ1-2): EAGVAQSPRYKIIEKRQSVAFWCNPISGHATLYWYQQILGQGPKLLIQFQNNGVVDDSQLPKDRFSAERLKGVDSTLKIQPAKLEDSAVYLCASSLTYGEWNTFGSGTRLTVV.